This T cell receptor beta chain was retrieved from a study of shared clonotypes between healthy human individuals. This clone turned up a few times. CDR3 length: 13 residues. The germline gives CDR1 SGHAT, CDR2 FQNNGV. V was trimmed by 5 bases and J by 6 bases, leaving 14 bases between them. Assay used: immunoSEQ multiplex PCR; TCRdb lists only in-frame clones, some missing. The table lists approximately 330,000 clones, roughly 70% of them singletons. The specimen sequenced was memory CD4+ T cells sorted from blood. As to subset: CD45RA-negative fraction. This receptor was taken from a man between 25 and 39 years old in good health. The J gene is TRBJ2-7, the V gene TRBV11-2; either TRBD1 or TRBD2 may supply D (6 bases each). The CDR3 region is CASSRPPGAEQYF. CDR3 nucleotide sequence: TGTGCCAGCAGCCGCCCTCCGGGGGCCGAGCAGTACTTC. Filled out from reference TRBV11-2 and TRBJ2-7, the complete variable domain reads EAGVAQSPRYKIIEKRQSVAFWCNPISGHATLYWYQQILGQGPKLLIQFQNNGVVDDSQLPKDRFSAERLKGVDSTLKIQPAKLEDSAVYLCASSRPPGAEQYFGPGTRLTVT.